The T cell receptor beta chain described here comes from a study of T-cell reconstitution after alpha-beta-depleted transplantation in children. This clonotype was observed a handful of times. Unique molecular identifiers were built into the TCRbeta library. TCRdb processed the PCR reads anew with MiXCR; each CDR3 protein has one entry. Of just over 200,000 distinct CDR3 sequences in the sample, 7.5% to 9.5% were seen once. V lost 4 bases to trimming and J lost 5 bases, with 14 bases between them. The germline gives CDR1 LGHDT, CDR2 YNNKEL (reference sequence). CDR3 size: 14 residues. The clonotype was recovered from a male patient between 2 and 15 years old who had a stem cell transplant for acute myeloid leukemia, so the T cells may come from the graft donor. Sequencing was performed on PBMCs, mostly from graft donor cells, taken 360 days after TCRalphabeta/CD19-depleted stem cell transplant. The chain has TRBV3-1 and TRBJ1-1; TRBD1 is a possible D gene (5 bases). DNA for the CDR3: TGTGCCAGCAGCCGGGACCGGGTAGCGACTGAAGCTTTCTTT. This translates into CASSRDRVATEAFF.